The 30 T cell receptor beta chains below come from one sample, sequenced in a study of blood T cell repertoires in COVID-19. Assay: immunoSEQ multiplex PCR; the TCRdb copy retains only in-frame clones and omits some. Of 140,000 or so clones in the sample, over 80% were seen once. The sample comprised peripheral blood. The origin of the receptors is a woman between 50 and 59 years old with acute or convalescent COVID-19.

The chain uses TRBV30 and TRBJ1-1, with a weak D call TRBD1 (5 bases). The CDR3 is 11 amino acids. Between the trimmed V and J ends, which lost 5 bases and 10 bases, there was a span of 14 bases. Germline V lookup: CDR1 GTSNPN, CDR2 SVGIG (reference sequence). In nucleotides, the CDR3 is TGTGCCTGGCTTGGGACGGGGGGAGCTTTCTTT. Translated: CAWLGTGGAFF.

This chain joins TRBV19 and TRBJ1-1, with D maybe TRBD1 (5 bases). The CDR3 has 14 residues. Germline CDR1 and CDR2: LNHDA and SQIVND (reference sequence). The germline V and J ends were trimmed by 6 bases and 0 bases, with 11 bases remaining between them. DNA of the CDR3: TGTGCCAGTAGCCTCAGGGCCTTGAACACTGAAGCTTTCTTT. It yields the protein CASSLRALNTEAFF.

The chain combines TRBV7-8 with TRBJ2-7; 13 bases fit TRBD2. This CDR3 comprises 18 residues. Germline trimming cut 3 bases from V and 2 bases from J; bases unmatched to any gene: 10. Germline V gives CDR1 SGHVS, CDR2 FQNEAQ. The CDR3 bases are TGTGCCAGCAGCTTTGGGACTAGCGGGGTTGAATACACCTACGAGCAGTACTTC. Translating gives CASSFGTSGVEYTYEQYF.

Only a few counts were recorded for this clone. The chain is built from TRBV6-2 or TRBV6-3 and TRBJ1-1; D is perhaps TRBD1 (6 bases). The V gene's germline CDR1 is MNHEY and CDR2 SVGEGT. The V end lost 4 bases, the J end lost 5 bases, and 14 bases lay between the germline ends. This CDR3 contains 14 residues. The CDR3, as DNA: TGTGCCAGCAGTTTGGACAGAGCTGAAACTGAAGCTTTCTTT. Residues: CASSLDRAETEAFF.

This chain uses TRBV6-5 with TRBJ2-7; 11 nucleotides match TRBD2. Trimming took 8 bases from V and 5 from J; bases not matched to a gene: 8. Germline V gene data show CDR1 as MNHEY and CDR2 as SVGAGI. The CDR3 runs 14 residues. CDR3 DNA sequence: TGTGCCAGCGGAAGTAGCGGGGGGGCAGACGAGCAGTACTTC. Its protein product is CASGSSGGADEQYF.

The V call is TRBV29-1, the J call TRBJ1-2, with 9 positions matching TRBD1. V shed 7 bases and J 2 bases; nucleotides not matched to a gene: 2. This CDR3 region has 12 residues. The germline V gene encodes CDR1 SQVTM and CDR2 ANQGSEA. Here the CDR3 reads CSGDRENYGYTF. CDR3 DNA: TGCAGCGGGGACAGGGAGAACTATGGCTACACCTTC.

This rearrangement joins TRBV5-1 to TRBJ2-6; TRBD2 is a possible D gene (6 bases). The length of the CDR3 is 15 residues. Deletions cut 4 bases from V and 4 bases from J, with 12 bases between. CDR1 and CDR2 from the germline V gene are SGHRS and YFSETQ. The CDR3 loop is CASSPGVGGANVLTF. CDR3 bases: TGCGCCAGCAGCCCGGGGGTCGGCGGGGCCAACGTCCTGACTTTC. The variable domain in full, completed from reference TRBV5-1 and TRBJ2-6, reads KAGVTQTPRYLIKTRGQQVTLSCSPISGHRSVSWYQQTPGQGLQFLFEYFSETQRNKGNFPGRFSGRQFSNSRSEMNVSTLELGDSALYLCASSPGVGGANVLTFGAGSRLTVL.

This clone was observed a few times. The J gene is TRBJ2-7, the V gene TRBV7-3; possibly TRBD1 for D (5 bases). This CDR3 region has 16 residues. Trimming took off 4 bases at V and 7 bases at J, with 23 bases between the two ends. Germline V gene data show CDR1 as SGHTA and CDR2 as FQGTGA. The CDR3 is CASSSHDSFNEKEQYF. Written as DNA, the CDR3 is TGTGCCAGCAGCTCCCACGACAGCTTTAATGAGAAGGAGCAGTACTTC. Filled out from reference TRBV7-3 and TRBJ2-7, the complete variable domain reads GAGVSQTPSNKVTEKGKYVELRCDPISGHTALYWYRQSLGQGPEFLIYFQGTGAADDSGLPNDRFFAVRPEGSVSTLKIQRTERGDSAVYLCASSSHDSFNEKEQYFGPGTRLTVT.

J is TRBJ1-5 and V is TRBV6-1; possibly TRBD1 for D (5 bases). V shed 0 bases and J shed 0 bases, with 6 bases lying between them. The CDR3 spans 15 residues. Germline assignment: CDR1 MNHNS and CDR2 SASEGT. DNA of the CDR3: TGTGCCAGCAGTGAAGCGGGACTTAGCAATCAGCCCCAGCATTTT. The encoded protein is CASSEAGLSNQPQHF.

This clone was observed a handful of times. This chain connects TRBV19 to TRBJ1-3; D remains unclear. The V gene lost 3 bases and the J gene lost 4 bases, with 13 bases spanning the gap. CDR1 LNHDA and CDR2 SQIVND come from the germline V gene (reference sequence). This CDR3 spans 15 amino acids. The CDR3 sequence is CASSIAEGAGNTIYF. The CDR3, as DNA: TGTGCCAGTAGTATTGCGGAAGGTGCGGGAAACACCATATATTTT. Full variable domain (rest looked up from reference TRBV19 and TRBJ1-3): DGGITQSPKYLFRKEGQNVTLSCEQNLNHDAMYWYRQDPGQGLRLIYYSQIVNDFQKGDIAEGYSVSREKKESFPLTVTSAQKNPTAFYLCASSIAEGAGNTIYFGEGSWLTVV.

The J gene is TRBJ2-5, the V gene TRBV12-5, with TRBD1 identical over 8 bases. The V and J ends lost 5 bases and 5 bases, in that order; junction bases with no gene match: 13. This CDR3 spans 16 amino acids. Germline V gene sequence: CDR1 LGHNT, CDR2 FRNRAP. The CDR3 spells CASGVERRTGKETQYF. In DNA, the CDR3 is TGTGCTAGTGGTGTGGAAAGAAGGACAGGGAAGGAGACCCAGTACTTC. Based on the CDR3 plus reference TRBV12-5 and TRBJ2-5, the full variable domain is DARVTQTPRHKVTEMGQEVTMRCQPILGHNTVFWYRQTMMQGLELLAYFRNRAPLDDSGMPKDRFSAEMPDATLATLKIQPSEPRDSAVYFCASGVERRTGKETQYFGPGTRLLVL.

The V call is TRBV13, the J call TRBJ1-3; D gene ambiguous. The CDR3 contains 16 residues. The germline V gene has CDR1 PRHDT and CDR2 FYEKMQ (reference sequence). The ends were cut back, 2 bases at V and 7 bases at J, with 18 bases in the middle. CDR3 amino acids: CASSLWGGSLRNTIYF. In DNA, the CDR3 is TGTGCCAGCAGCTTATGGGGAGGCTCTCTGCGGAACACCATATATTTT. The full variable domain, with the rest looked up from reference TRBV13 and TRBJ1-3, is AAGVIQSPRHLIKEKRETATLKCYPIPRHDTVYWYQQGPGQDPQFLISFYEKMQSDKGSIPDRFSAQQFSDYHSELNMSSLELGDSALYFCASSLWGGSLRNTIYFGEGSWLTVV.

J is TRBJ2-3 and V is TRBV10-2; D may be TRBD2 (6 bases). With 6 bases removed from V and 0 bases from J, the gap between germline ends came to 16 bases. Germline V CDR1 and CDR2: WSHSY, SAAADI. The CDR3 has 16 amino acids. This CDR3 is CASRPRRRASTDTQYF. CDR3 coding DNA: TGCGCCAGCAGGCCGAGGCGGAGGGCTAGCACAGATACGCAGTATTTT.

CDR3 in DNA: TGCAGCGTTAATCCCCAGTGGGGGGGAGAAGCTTTCTTT. Amino acid sequence: CSVNPQWGGEAFF. The J gene is TRBJ1-1, the V gene TRBV29-1; tentatively, D is TRBD1 (5 bases). From germline, CDR1 is SQVTM and CDR2 ANQGSEA. This CDR3 comprises 13 residues. Between the trimmed V and J ends, which lost 5 bases and 8 bases, there was a span of 18 bases.

In its sample, this clone was seen once. The J gene is TRBJ2-3, the V gene TRBV5-1; tentative D call: TRBD2 (5 bases). The CDR3 has 15 amino acids. V shed 0 bases and J shed 1 base, with 9 bases lying between them. Germline CDR1 SGHRS, CDR2 YFSETQ. The CDR3 DNA is TGCGCCAGCAGCTTGGTAGCGCAGGGCACAGATACGCAGTATTTT. Translating it yields CASSLVAQGTDTQYF.

The CDR3: CASSDRGLGTEAFF. For the CDR3, the DNA is TGTGCCAGTAGTGACAGGGGGCTAGGCACTGAAGCTTTCTTT. The chain links TRBV19 to TRBJ1-1; 10 bases map to TRBD1. V lost 5 bases and J lost 4; bases outside the gene matches: 4. CDR3 size: 14 residues. Germline V gives CDR1 LNHDA, CDR2 SQIVND (reference sequence).

The chain joins TRBV24-1 to TRBJ2-7; D gene ambiguous. Trimming removed 3 bases at V and 0 bases at J, with 5 bases between. Germline lookup yields CDR1 KGHDR and CDR2 SFDVKD. This CDR3 is 13 amino acids long. The CDR3 loop reads CATSDMSSYEQYF. The CDR3 coding sequence is TGTGCCACCAGTGATATGAGCTCCTACGAGCAGTACTTC.

V and J are TRBV11-1 and TRBJ2-1; 9 bases fit TRBD2. After removal of 0 bases from V and 2 bases from J, the junction contained 2 bases not matched to a gene. CDR1 and CDR2 from the germline V gene are SGHAT and FQDESV (reference sequence). CDR3 length: 16 residues. DNA for the CDR3: TGTGCCAGCAGCTTAGCAGGCGGGGGGGCCTACAATGAGCAGTTCTTC. Its protein is CASSLAGGGAYNEQFF.

The chain has TRBV7-3 and TRBJ1-1, with D perhaps matching TRBD1 (6 bases). Germline V gene lookup returns CDR1 SGHTA and CDR2 FQGTGA. The CDR3 extends over 14 amino acids. Trimming shortened V by 5 bases and J by 1 base, and 11 bases separated the two germline ends. CDR3 region: CASSRTTGNTEAFF. CDR3 DNA sequence: TGTGCCAGCAGCCGGACGACAGGGAACACTGAAGCTTTCTTT.

J is TRBJ2-5 and V is TRBV5-1, with D hard to call. Trimming left V 7 bases short and J 5 bases short, with 15 bases between. The CDR3 is 13 amino acids. Germline V gene sequence: CDR1 SGHRS, CDR2 YFSETQ. The CDR3 reads CASARYLRETQYF. CDR3 nucleotides: TGCGCCAGCGCGCGGTACCTAAGGGAGACCCAGTACTTC. Using reference TRBV5-1 and TRBJ2-5 for the parts outside the CDR3, the full variable domain is KAGVTQTPRYLIKTRGQQVTLSCSPISGHRSVSWYQQTPGQGLQFLFEYFSETQRNKGNFPGRFSGRQFSNSRSEMNVSTLELGDSALYLCASARYLRETQYFGPGTRLLVL.

In its sample, this clone was seen a few times. This chain connects TRBV6-5 to TRBJ1-5; possible D gene TRBD1, 6 bases. This CDR3 has 16 residues. Germline V gives CDR1 MNHEY, CDR2 SVGAGI. V dropped 2 bases and J dropped 2 bases, with 13 bases sitting between them. CDR3 bases: TGTGCCAGCAGTTACCGCCGAGGGGGAGGCAATCAGCCCCAGCATTTT. It is translated as CASSYRRGGGNQPQHF.

This rearrangement joins TRBV10-3 to TRBJ2-3; D perhaps matches TRBD1 (6 bases). The ends were cut back, 6 bases at V and 0 bases at J, with 13 bases in the middle. The CDR3 consists of 15 residues. Looked up from germline, CDR1 is ENHRY and CDR2 is SYGVKD. CDR3 coding DNA: TGTGCCATCAGCGGTGGACAGCCTAGCACAGATACGCAGTATTTT. Translation: CAISGGQPSTDTQYF.

This rearrangement joins TRBV6-5 to TRBJ1-1; 7 positions agree with TRBD1. The CDR3 length is 14 residues. V was clipped by 5 bases and J by 3 bases; unmatched bases: 6. Germline values: CDR1 MNHEY, CDR2 SVGAGI. The CDR3 here is CASSPPTGYTEAFF. CDR3 nucleotides: TGTGCCAGCAGTCCGCCGACAGGGTACACTGAAGCTTTCTTT.

The chain has TRBV10-3 and TRBJ2-1; tentative D call: TRBD2 (6 bases). V lost 6 bases and J 6 bases, leaving 15 bases between the germline ends. Germline lookup yields CDR1 ENHRY and CDR2 SYGVKD. The CDR3 has 14 amino acids. The CDR3 DNA reads TGTGCCATCAGAACTAACTCGGGAGCCAATGAGCAGTTCTTC. Translating gives CAIRTNSGANEQFF.

The chain couples TRBV4-1 to TRBJ2-2; D is perhaps TRBD1 (5 bases). V lost 0 bases and J 5 bases, leaving 19 bases between the germline ends. The CDR3 length is 18 residues. Per the germline V gene, CDR1 is MGHRA and CDR2 is YSYEKL. CDR3 nucleotides: TGCGCCAGCAGCCAAGAAGTCCCGGTCCTGACAGTGACCGGGGAGCTGTTTTTT. Its translation: CASSQEVPVLTVTGELFF.

The chain uses TRBV10-3 and TRBJ2-2; D is ambiguous. V lost 0 bases to trimming and J lost 7 bases, with 6 bases between them. The CDR3 loop spans 13 amino acids. The germline CDR1 and CDR2 sequences are ENHRY and SYGVKD. DNA of the CDR3: TGTGCCATCAGTGAGTCCGGTATCGGGGAGCTGTTTTTT. It codes for CAISESGIGELFF.

This chain links TRBV9 with TRBJ1-4, with 7 bases matching TRBD1. This CDR3 is 16 amino acids long. The J segment lost 6 bases and the V segment lost 0 bases, leaving 8 bases of the junction unmatched. Germline values: CDR1 SGDLS, CDR2 YYNGEE. CDR3 sequence (DNA): TGTGCCAGCAGCGTAGCTTCGAGGGGGCCGGATGAAAAACTGTTTTTT. Translated: CASSVASRGPDEKLFF.

This clone was seen a handful of times. This chain joins TRBV3-1 (or the pseudogene TRBV3-2) and TRBJ1-2; possibly TRBD1 for D (5 bases). The V end lost 0 bases, the J end lost 4 bases, and 12 bases lay between the germline ends. Germline V gene data show CDR1 as LGHDT and CDR2 as YNNKEL (reference sequence). The CDR3 runs 15 residues. The CDR3 nucleotides are TGTGCCAGCAGCCAAGACCAGGGATTCACCTATGGCTACACCTTC. Translating it yields CASSQDQGFTYGYTF.

This sequence joins TRBV6-5 and TRBJ1-1; D not certain. V was trimmed by 6 bases and J by 1 base, leaving 9 bases between them. In germline, CDR1 is MNHEY, CDR2 SVGAGI. This CDR3 has 13 amino acids. CDR3 residues: CASSAEWNTEAFF. The CDR3 DNA reads TGTGCCAGCAGCGCAGAATGGAACACTGAAGCTTTCTTT.

The chain is built from TRBV6-4 and TRBJ1-5; 12 bases are shared with TRBD1. CDR3 length equals 18 residues. Germline CDR1 and CDR2: MRHNA and SNTAGT. J was trimmed by 4 bases and V by 2 bases; bases with no gene match: 9. CDR3 sequence: CASSDKRDRGLRNQPQHF. The CDR3 DNA is TGTGCCAGCAGTGACAAGAGGGACAGGGGGCTACGGAATCAGCCCCAGCATTTT.